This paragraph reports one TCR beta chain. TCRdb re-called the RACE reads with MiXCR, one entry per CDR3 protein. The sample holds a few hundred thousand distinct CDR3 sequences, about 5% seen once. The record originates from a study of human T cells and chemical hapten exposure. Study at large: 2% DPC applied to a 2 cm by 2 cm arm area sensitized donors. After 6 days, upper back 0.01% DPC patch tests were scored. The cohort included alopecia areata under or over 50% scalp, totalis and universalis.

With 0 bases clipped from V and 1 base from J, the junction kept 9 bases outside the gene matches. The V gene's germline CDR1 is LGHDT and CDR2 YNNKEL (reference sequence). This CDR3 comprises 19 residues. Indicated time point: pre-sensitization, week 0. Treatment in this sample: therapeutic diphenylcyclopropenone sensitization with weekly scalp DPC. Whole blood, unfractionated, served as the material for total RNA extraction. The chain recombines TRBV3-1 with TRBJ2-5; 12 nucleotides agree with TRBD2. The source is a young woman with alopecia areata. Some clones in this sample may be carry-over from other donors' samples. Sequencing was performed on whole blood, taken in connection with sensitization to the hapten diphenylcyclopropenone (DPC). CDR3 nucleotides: TGTGCCAGCAGCCAAGAATTTGTAACTAGCGGGGGGACCCAAGAGACCCAGTACTTC. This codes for CASSQEFVTSGGTQETQYF.